This T cell receptor beta chain is drawn from a study of shared clonotypes between healthy human individuals. Method: immunoSEQ multiplex PCR; TCRdb's copy keeps in-frame clones and lacks some. The table includes over 850,000 clones, about four fifths detected once. Germline CDR1 is SGHTA and CDR2 is FQGNSA. Trimming left V 3 bases short and J 0 bases short, with 9 bases between. The CDR3 consists of 14 residues. This clonotype was obtained from a man in his late teens or twenties in good health. Some clones in this sample may be carry-over from other donors' samples. This sequence joins TRBV7-2 and TRBJ2-7; a weak D match, TRBD2 (6 bases). The specimen sequenced was memory CD4+ T cells from PBMCs. As for subset: CD45RA-negative fraction. The CDR3 region has the DNA TGTGCCAGCAGCTTCACGCGGGACTCCTACGAGCAGTACTTC. It encodes CASSFTRDSYEQYF.